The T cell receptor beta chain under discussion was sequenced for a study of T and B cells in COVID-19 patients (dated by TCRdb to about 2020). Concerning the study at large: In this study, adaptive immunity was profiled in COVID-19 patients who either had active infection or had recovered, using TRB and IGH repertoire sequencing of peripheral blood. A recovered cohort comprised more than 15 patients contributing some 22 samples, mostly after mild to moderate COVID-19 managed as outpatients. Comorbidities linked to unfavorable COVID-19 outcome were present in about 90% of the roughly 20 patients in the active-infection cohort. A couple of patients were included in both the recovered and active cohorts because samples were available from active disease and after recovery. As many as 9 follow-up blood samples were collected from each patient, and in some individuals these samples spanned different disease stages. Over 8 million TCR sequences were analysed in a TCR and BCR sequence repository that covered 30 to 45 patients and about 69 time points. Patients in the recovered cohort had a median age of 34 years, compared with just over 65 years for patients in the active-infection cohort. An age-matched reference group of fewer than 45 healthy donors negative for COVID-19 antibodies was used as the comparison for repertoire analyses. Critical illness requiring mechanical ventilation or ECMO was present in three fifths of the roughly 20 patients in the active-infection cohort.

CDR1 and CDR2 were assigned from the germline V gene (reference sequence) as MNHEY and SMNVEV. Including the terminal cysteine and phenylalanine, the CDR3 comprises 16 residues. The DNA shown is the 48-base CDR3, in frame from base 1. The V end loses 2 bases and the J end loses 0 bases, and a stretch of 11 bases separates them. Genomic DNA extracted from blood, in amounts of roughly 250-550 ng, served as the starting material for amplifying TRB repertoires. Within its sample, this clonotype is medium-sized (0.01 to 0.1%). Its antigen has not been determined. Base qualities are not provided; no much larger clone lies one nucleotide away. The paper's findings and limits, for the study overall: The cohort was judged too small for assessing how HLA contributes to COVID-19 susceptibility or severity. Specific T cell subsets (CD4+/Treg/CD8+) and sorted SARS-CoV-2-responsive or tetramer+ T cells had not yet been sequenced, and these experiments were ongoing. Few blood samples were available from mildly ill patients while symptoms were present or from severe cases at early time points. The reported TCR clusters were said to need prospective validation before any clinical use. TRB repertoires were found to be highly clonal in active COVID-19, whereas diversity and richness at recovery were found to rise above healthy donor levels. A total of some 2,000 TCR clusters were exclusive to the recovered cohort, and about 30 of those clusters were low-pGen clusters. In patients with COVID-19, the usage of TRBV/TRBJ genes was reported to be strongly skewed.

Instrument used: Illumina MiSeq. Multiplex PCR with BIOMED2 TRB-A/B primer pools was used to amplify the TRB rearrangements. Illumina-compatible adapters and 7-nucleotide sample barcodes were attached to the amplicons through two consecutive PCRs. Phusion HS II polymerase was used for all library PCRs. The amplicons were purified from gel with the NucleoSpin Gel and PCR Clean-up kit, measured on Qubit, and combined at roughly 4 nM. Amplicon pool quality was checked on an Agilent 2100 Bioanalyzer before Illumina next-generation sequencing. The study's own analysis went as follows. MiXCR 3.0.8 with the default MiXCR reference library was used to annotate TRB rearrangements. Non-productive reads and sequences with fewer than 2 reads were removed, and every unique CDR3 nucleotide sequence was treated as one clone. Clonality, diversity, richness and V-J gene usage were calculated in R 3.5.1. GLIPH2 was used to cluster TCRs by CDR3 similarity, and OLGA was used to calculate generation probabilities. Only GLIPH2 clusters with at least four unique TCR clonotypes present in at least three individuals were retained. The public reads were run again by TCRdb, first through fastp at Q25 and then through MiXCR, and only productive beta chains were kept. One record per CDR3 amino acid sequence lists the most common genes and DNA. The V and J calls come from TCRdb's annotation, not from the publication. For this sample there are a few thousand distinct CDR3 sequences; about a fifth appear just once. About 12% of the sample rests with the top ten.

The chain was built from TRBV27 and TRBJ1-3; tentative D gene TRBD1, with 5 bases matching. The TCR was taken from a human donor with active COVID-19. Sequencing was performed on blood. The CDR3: CASSLRDPYSGNTIYF. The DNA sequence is TGTGCCAGCAGTTTAAGGGACCCGTACTCTGGAAACACCATATATTTT.